A selection of T cell receptor beta chains follows, all from one sample in a study of blood T cells in healthy people across ages. TCRdb itself ran the 5' RACE reads through MiXCR, one entry per CDR3 protein. The sample has about 1.6 million distinct CDR3 sequences, 30% to 40% seen once. Sequencing was carried out using blood. Receptor source: a woman aged 25 to 39 in good health. CDR3s include the opening cysteine and the closing phenylalanine or tryptophan. The order of the fields is D gene, J gene, V gene, clone size, CDR3 protein, CDR3 DNA. A D gene is named only where the DNA matches it firmly. Clone size is shown for a subset of rows, as once, few, many or a class of expanded clone.

d_call: TRBD2
j_call: TRBJ2-3
v_call: TRBV5-1
clone_size: few
cdr3_aa: CASSFDGRSTDTQYF
cdr3_nt: TGCGCCAGCAGCTTTGACGGGAGGAGCACAGATACGCAGTATTTT

d_call: -
j_call: TRBJ2-1
v_call: TRBV11-1
clone_size: -
cdr3_aa: CASSLAGSAGEQFF
cdr3_nt: TGTGCCAGCAGCTTAGCGGGGTCCGCAGGGGAGCAGTTCTTC

d_call: -
j_call: TRBJ1-1
v_call: TRBV5-1
clone_size: -
cdr3_aa: CASSLEKGNWFTEAFF
cdr3_nt: TGCGCCAGCAGCTTGGAGAAAGGGAATTGGTTTACTGAAGCTTTCTTT

d_call: TRBD1
j_call: TRBJ2-1
v_call: TRBV5-1
clone_size: many
cdr3_aa: CASSLRQGAYNEQFF
cdr3_nt: TGTGCCAGCAGCCTTAGACAGGGGGCCTACAATGAGCAGTTCTTC

d_call: -
j_call: TRBJ2-5
v_call: TRBV6-1
clone_size: -
cdr3_aa: CASSRTPGSQETQYF
cdr3_nt: TGTGCCAGCAGTCGAACCCCGGGATCACAAGAGACCCAGTACTTC

d_call: -
j_call: TRBJ2-7
v_call: TRBV28
clone_size: -
cdr3_aa: CASGYRYEQYF
cdr3_nt: TGTGCCAGCGGGTACCGGTACGAGCAGTACTTC

d_call: -
j_call: TRBJ2-7
v_call: TRBV29-1
clone_size: -
cdr3_aa: CSVEVSQVYEQYF
cdr3_nt: TGCAGCGTTGAAGTGAGTCAGGTTTACGAGCAGTACTTC

d_call: -
j_call: TRBJ2-3
v_call: TRBV24-1
clone_size: -
cdr3_aa: CATSEANTQYF
cdr3_nt: TGTGCCACCAGTGAGGCAAATACGCAGTATTTT

d_call: -
j_call: TRBJ1-2
v_call: TRBV10-2
clone_size: -
cdr3_aa: CASSESGRGVSGYTF
cdr3_nt: TGCGCCAGCAGTGAGTCAGGGCGGGGAGTAAGCGGCTACACCTTC

d_call: -
j_call: TRBJ1-4
v_call: TRBV2
clone_size: few
cdr3_aa: CASGKEKLFF
cdr3_nt: TGTGCCAGCGGGAAGGAAAAACTGTTTTTT

d_call: TRBD1
j_call: TRBJ2-3
v_call: TRBV29-1
clone_size: few
cdr3_aa: CSGAGTVNTDTQYF
cdr3_nt: TGCAGTGGGGCTGGGACAGTTAACACAGATACGCAGTATTTT

d_call: TRBD2
j_call: TRBJ2-3
v_call: TRBV6-1
clone_size: few
cdr3_aa: CASSQGWWRENTDTQYF
cdr3_nt: TGTGCCAGCAGTCAGGGTTGGTGGCGGGAGAACACAGATACGCAGTATTTT

d_call: -
j_call: TRBJ2-5
v_call: TRBV4-2
clone_size: few
cdr3_aa: CASSQDLGPQETQYF
cdr3_nt: TGTGCCAGCAGCCAAGATCTCGGACCCCAAGAGACCCAGTACTTC

d_call: -
j_call: TRBJ2-7
v_call: TRBV7-2
clone_size: -
cdr3_aa: CASSLVQGRRNEQYF
cdr3_nt: TGTGCCAGCAGCTTAGTTCAGGGGAGAAGGAACGAGCAGTACTTC

d_call: TRBD2
j_call: TRBJ2-1
v_call: TRBV3-1
clone_size: -
cdr3_aa: CASSQELAGGHNEQFF
cdr3_nt: TGTGCCAGCAGCCAAGAATTAGCGGGGGGTCACAATGAGCAGTTCTTC

d_call: TRBD2
j_call: TRBJ2-1
v_call: TRBV9
clone_size: few
cdr3_aa: CASSVDSGRANEQFF
cdr3_nt: TGTGCCAGCAGCGTAGATAGCGGGAGGGCCAATGAGCAGTTCTTC

d_call: -
j_call: TRBJ2-7
v_call: TRBV20-1
clone_size: many
cdr3_aa: CSASLPRLNSEQYF
cdr3_nt: TGCAGTGCTAGTCTCCCCCGTTTAAATAGCGAGCAGTACTTC

d_call: TRBD1
j_call: TRBJ1-2
v_call: TRBV30
clone_size: -
cdr3_aa: CASQGAGYTF
cdr3_nt: TGTGCCTCACAGGGGGCTGGCTACACCTTC

d_call: -
j_call: TRBJ2-2
v_call: TRBV12-3/TRBV12-4
clone_size: -
cdr3_aa: CASREGGENTGELFF
cdr3_nt: TGTGCCAGCAGAGAAGGTGGGGAGAACACCGGGGAGCTGTTTTTT

d_call: TRBD1
j_call: TRBJ1-2
v_call: TRBV28
clone_size: few
cdr3_aa: CASTTGGAGGYTF
cdr3_nt: TGTGCCAGCACGACAGGGGGCGCGGGTGGCTACACCTTC

d_call: TRBD2
j_call: TRBJ2-3
v_call: TRBV4-2
clone_size: -
cdr3_aa: CASSHLGTSGATPADTQYF
cdr3_nt: TGTGCCAGCAGCCACCTAGGAACTAGCGGAGCTACGCCCGCAGATACGCAGTATTTT

d_call: TRBD2
j_call: TRBJ2-5
v_call: TRBV7-6
clone_size: -
cdr3_aa: CASTWTDAGGTQYF
cdr3_nt: TGTGCCAGTACCTGGACCGACGCGGGGGGGACCCAGTACTTC

d_call: TRBD1
j_call: TRBJ1-2
v_call: TRBV12-3/TRBV12-4
clone_size: few
cdr3_aa: CASTTGGWYGYTF
cdr3_nt: TGTGCCAGTACGACAGGGGGTTGGTATGGCTACACCTTC

d_call: TRBD2
j_call: TRBJ2-3
v_call: TRBV27
clone_size: few
cdr3_aa: CASIRHGGRTDTQYF
cdr3_nt: TGTGCCAGCATCAGGCACGGGGGGAGGACAGATACGCAGTATTTT

d_call: TRBD1
j_call: TRBJ2-1
v_call: TRBV9
clone_size: few
cdr3_aa: CASSADRGYNEQFF
cdr3_nt: TGTGCCAGCAGCGCGGACAGGGGCTACAATGAGCAGTTCTTC

d_call: -
j_call: TRBJ2-7
v_call: TRBV5-1
clone_size: -
cdr3_aa: CASSKDRGYEQYF
cdr3_nt: TGTGCCAGCAGCAAAGACCGGGGTTACGAGCAGTACTTC

d_call: TRBD1
j_call: TRBJ2-7
v_call: TRBV11-1
clone_size: -
cdr3_aa: CAGSPYRGGEQYF
cdr3_nt: TGTGCCGGCAGCCCATACAGGGGCGGCGAGCAGTACTTC

d_call: -
j_call: TRBJ1-2
v_call: TRBV20-1
clone_size: few
cdr3_aa: CSARDNQFYGYTF
cdr3_nt: TGCAGTGCTAGAGATAACCAATTCTATGGCTACACCTTC

d_call: -
j_call: TRBJ2-3
v_call: TRBV20-1
clone_size: -
cdr3_aa: CSANPGASTDTQYF
cdr3_nt: TGCAGTGCTAACCCGGGGGCTAGCACAGATACGCAGTATTTT

d_call: -
j_call: TRBJ2-2
v_call: TRBV3-1
clone_size: -
cdr3_aa: CASSQDRGGLASRTGELFF
cdr3_nt: TGTGCCAGCAGCCAAGATCGCGGCGGGCTAGCGTCTAGGACCGGGGAGCTGTTTTTT

d_call: TRBD1
j_call: TRBJ2-1
v_call: TRBV10-3
clone_size: -
cdr3_aa: CAISEVGQALKGEQFF
cdr3_nt: TGTGCCATCAGTGAAGTGGGACAGGCCCTGAAGGGTGAGCAGTTCTTC

d_call: -
j_call: TRBJ1-2
v_call: TRBV7-9
clone_size: few
cdr3_aa: CASSLRRFGEAEGYTF
cdr3_nt: TGTGCCAGCAGCTTAAGGAGATTTGGGGAGGCGGAGGGCTACACCTTC

d_call: -
j_call: TRBJ2-5
v_call: TRBV7-8
clone_size: few
cdr3_aa: CASSSDRIKLGEQYF
cdr3_nt: TGTGCCAGCAGCTCCGACAGGATCAAACTTGGAGAGCAGTACTTC

d_call: -
j_call: TRBJ1-2
v_call: TRBV29-1
clone_size: many
cdr3_aa: CSVGAAGRDRYGYTF
cdr3_nt: TGCAGCGTAGGGGCGGCAGGCCGAGACCGCTATGGCTACACCTTC

d_call: -
j_call: TRBJ2-1
v_call: TRBV7-3
clone_size: few
cdr3_aa: CASSLKWSASSYNEQFF
cdr3_nt: TGTGCCAGCAGCTTAAAGTGGTCGGCGAGCTCCTACAATGAGCAGTTCTTC

d_call: -
j_call: TRBJ2-5
v_call: TRBV10-3
clone_size: many
cdr3_aa: CAIWTGFQETQYF
cdr3_nt: TGTGCCATCTGGACTGGATTCCAAGAGACCCAGTACTTC

d_call: -
j_call: TRBJ2-5
v_call: TRBV20-1
clone_size: -
cdr3_aa: CSARWQQAVETQYF
cdr3_nt: TGCAGTGCTAGATGGCAACAGGCCGTGGAGACCCAGTACTTC

d_call: TRBD2
j_call: TRBJ2-1
v_call: TRBV10-3
clone_size: -
cdr3_aa: CAITALAGEDEQFF
cdr3_nt: TGTGCCATCACCGCCCTAGCGGGAGAGGATGAGCAGTTCTTC

d_call: -
j_call: TRBJ2-1
v_call: TRBV28
clone_size: -
cdr3_aa: CASSPRLRSSHNEQFF
cdr3_nt: TGTGCCAGCAGTCCCCGTCTTCGAAGCTCCCACAATGAGCAGTTCTTC

d_call: TRBD2
j_call: TRBJ2-1
v_call: TRBV27
clone_size: few
cdr3_aa: CASSLIGGTSEVEQFF
cdr3_nt: TGTGCCAGCAGTCTTATAGGCGGGACTAGCGAAGTTGAGCAGTTCTTC

d_call: TRBD2
j_call: TRBJ2-2
v_call: TRBV6-1
clone_size: -
cdr3_aa: CASSGPAGGHDGERFF
cdr3_nt: TGTGCCAGCAGTGGACCGGCGGGGGGGCATGACGGGGAGCGGTTTTTT

d_call: TRBD2
j_call: TRBJ2-5
v_call: TRBV7-8
clone_size: -
cdr3_aa: CASSGDYARTQYF
cdr3_nt: TGTGCCAGCAGTGGGGACTACGCGAGGACCCAGTACTTC

d_call: -
j_call: TRBJ2-3
v_call: TRBV9
clone_size: few
cdr3_aa: CASSVDAISTDTQYF
cdr3_nt: TGTGCCAGCAGCGTAGACGCAATCAGCACAGATACGCAGTATTTT